This T cell receptor beta chain was retrieved from a study of CXCR3-negative and CXCR3-positive naive CD8 T cells. Every individual CD8+ T cell subset underwent sorting in triplicate at more than 250,000 cells apiece. CD45RO-CCR7+CD27+CD95- defined naive CD8+ T cells. This CDR3 spans 18 amino acids. The germline V gene encodes CDR1 DFQATT and CDR2 SNEGSKA (reference sequence). Libraries were UMI-labeled 5' RACE TRB cDNA. TCRdb reprocessed the 5' RACE reads, with one entry per CDR3 protein and no DNA. The sample holds some 8,300 distinct CDR3 sequences. The sample consisted of naive CXCR3- CD8+ T cells from blood. Subset reported: CD45RO-CCR7+CD27+CD95- naive CD8+ T cells lacking CXCR3 (TNR3-). V usage is TRBV20-1 and J usage is TRBJ2-6; the TCRdb call, TRBD1, lacks DNA for checking. The clonotype was recovered from a human donor in good health. Some clones in this sample may be carry-over from other donors' samples. The CDR3 reads CSARELGQGILWANVLTF.